The 10 T cell receptor beta chains below were found in one sample sequenced in a study of blood T cells in healthy people across ages. Alongside a J-beta primer mix, a sample-barcoded 5' primer served in a second PCR lasting roughly 7 to 11 cycles. MiXCR was run by TCRdb on the 5' RACE reads, yielding one entry per CDR3 protein. The sample holds 1 million to 1.2 million distinct CDR3 sequences, more than 30% seen once. The specimen was blood. The origin of the receptors is a man younger than 30 in good health.

This clonotype occurred a few times. This chain links TRBV5-5 with TRBJ2-6, with D perhaps TRBD1 (6 bases). Germline V gives CDR1 SGHKS, CDR2 YYEKEE (reference sequence). CDR3 length equals 16 residues. Trimming pared 0 bases from V and 10 bases from J, leaving 17 bases between. The DNA for the CDR3 is TGTGCCAGCAGCTTGGAGGACAGCGCTCTGGGGAACGTCCTGACTTTC. It yields the protein CASSLEDSALGNVLTF.

The chain links TRBV20-1 to TRBJ1-1, with a weak D call TRBD1 (6 bases). CDR1 is DFQATT and CDR2 is SNEGSKA in the germline V gene (reference sequence). The length of the CDR3 is 14 residues. V lost 0 bases, J lost 5 bases, and 13 bases lay in between. The CDR3 DNA is TGCAGTGCTAGAGATCCGGGGGGCCGGACTGAAGCTTTCTTT. Its protein is CSARDPGGRTEAFF.

The chain recombines TRBV6-5 with TRBJ1-2; D remains unclear. Germline-derived CDR1 and CDR2 are MNHEY and SVGAGI. The CDR3 extends over 19 amino acids. Trimming pared 7 bases from V and 6 bases from J, leaving 33 bases between. CDR3 bases: TGTGCCAGCATTTTGCAGGACTACGGCTCTGTCGCTGCTCCGGATGGCTACACCTTC. Amino acids: CASILQDYGSVAAPDGYTF.

As concerns this clonotype: A much larger clone lies one base from this, so it may be a read error. V gene TRBV5-1 combines with J gene TRBJ2-5, with D tentatively TRBD2 (5 bases). The end of the DNA aligns better with TRBJ2-7, so the J call may be wrong. The CDR3 has 13 residues. Germline V gene sequence: CDR1 SGHRS, CDR2 YFSETQ. The CDR3 reads CASSWEGSDEQYF. The CDR3 DNA reads TGCGCCAGCAGCTGGGAAGGGAGCGACGAGCAGTACTTC.

This clonotype was seen more than once but under ten times. The chain employs TRBV6-2 or TRBV6-3 and TRBJ1-2, with a weak D call TRBD1 (5 bases). CDR1 is MNHEY, CDR2 SVGEGT, per germline. V was trimmed by 0 bases and J by 4 bases, leaving 12 bases between them. The CDR3 contains 15 residues. The CDR3 DNA reads as TGTGCCAGCAGTTACTCGAGGCAGGGCGCCTATGGCTACACCTTC. It codes for CASSYSRQGAYGYTF.

This sequence joins TRBV12-3 or TRBV12-4 and TRBJ1-2; unclear D gene. The CDR3 contains 12 residues. Trimming stripped 6 bases from V and 4 bases from J, with 9 bases between. CDR3 nucleotides: TGTGCCAGCAGCCCCAATGCCTATGGCTACACCTTC. The encoded protein is CASSPNAYGYTF.

This chain links TRBV9 with TRBJ2-4; 10 bases are a match to TRBD2. Germline V CDR1 and CDR2: SGDLS, YYNGEE. The CDR3 contains 16 residues. V lost 5 bases and J lost 3; bases outside the gene matches: 8. CDR3 DNA sequence: TGTGCCAGCAGGGTTACTAGCGGGGAGGACAAAAACATTCAGTACTTC. Its translation is CASRVTSGEDKNIQYF.

In its sample, this clonotype was seen a few times. This chain joins TRBV12-3 or TRBV12-4 and TRBJ1-2, with 7 bases that match TRBD1. The CDR3 sequence is 16 residues long. Unmatched junction bases numbered 17, after V lost 6 bases and J lost 7 bases. The CDR3 reads CASSYPSDRAISGYTF. The CDR3 nucleotides are TGTGCCAGCAGCTACCCGTCTGACAGGGCGATCTCTGGCTACACCTTC.

CDR3 sequence (DNA): TGTGCCAGCAGACCTACCGGGACTAGCGACTACGAGCAGTACTTC. Amino acids: CASRPTGTSDYEQYF. V is TRBV6-5 and J is TRBJ2-7, with TRBD2 identical over 10 bases. After removal of 6 bases from V and 3 bases from J, the junction contained 8 bases not matched to a gene. Germline loops: CDR1 MNHEY, CDR2 SVGAGI. This CDR3 is built from 15 residues.

Many counts were recorded for this clonotype. The gene calls are TRBV12-3 or TRBV12-4 and TRBJ2-1; TRBD1 agrees at 9 bases. This CDR3 has 16 residues. The ends lost 5 bases at V and 1 base at J; junction bases unmatched: 6. CDR3 DNA sequence: TGTGCCAGCAGTCCCTGGGACAGGGATTCCTACAATGAGCAGTTCTTC. Protein: CASSPWDRDSYNEQFF.